This passage covers 5 T cell receptor beta chains from one sample sequenced in a study of blood T cells in healthy people across ages. A J-beta primer mix and a sample-barcoded 5' primer were used in a second PCR of about 7 to 12 cycles. TCRdb reprocessed the 5' RACE reads via MiXCR and lists one record per CDR3 protein. The sample carries some 940,000 distinct CDR3 sequences, roughly 29% recorded once. The same specimen was also included in a second study, on T cells of mothers and their children.

Specimen: blood. These receptors all come from a woman aged 40-49 years in good health.

In its sample, this clonotype was seen a few times. The chain is built from TRBV20-1 and TRBJ2-7; D is possibly TRBD1 (6 bases). With 4 bases removed from V and 0 bases from J, the gap between germline ends came to 16 bases. CDR1 is DFQATT, CDR2 SNEGSKA, per germline (reference sequence). The CDR3 loop spans 15 amino acids. The CDR3 is CSAKRGQRSSYEQYF. The CDR3 nucleotides read TGCAGTGCTAAAAGAGGACAGAGAAGCTCCTACGAGCAGTACTTC.

The CDR3 bases are TGTGCCAGTATTGCAGGGGCCCTACAAGAGACCCAGTACTTC. Encoded protein: CASIAGALQETQYF. The genes are TRBV6-1 and TRBJ2-5, with D tentatively TRBD1 (6 bases). This CDR3 comprises 14 residues. Germline V gene lookup returns CDR1 MNHNS and CDR2 SASEGT. With 9 bases removed from V and 2 bases from J, the gap between germline ends came to 16 bases.

The table lists this clonotype with a few counts. With a much larger clone just one base away, this may be a read error. V and J are TRBV24-1 and TRBJ2-7; 7 bases are a match to TRBD1. Per germline, CDR1 KGHDR and CDR2 SFDVKD. This CDR3 has 16 residues. V gave up 2 bases and J gave up 5 bases; unmatched junction bases: 11. Written as DNA, the CDR3 is TGTGCCACCAGTGATTCCGCGACAGGGAATTTGGACGAGCAGTACTTC. Translated: CATSDSATGNLDEQYF.

This clonotype was detected only a few times. The chain links TRBV2 to TRBJ1-5, with TRBD1 matching over 7 bases. In germline, CDR1 is SNHLY, CDR2 FYNNEI. The CDR3 has 12 amino acids. V dropped 5 bases and J dropped 8; count of bases not matched to a gene: 3. CDR3 coding DNA: TGTGCCAGCAGTAGGGGGCTGGAGCCCCAGCATTTT. Protein: CASSRGLEPQHF.

The V and J genes are TRBV18 and TRBJ1-1, with unresolved D. Germline assignment: CDR1 KGHSH and CDR2 LQKENI. There are 14 residues in the CDR3. Trimming took 3 bases from V and 1 from J, leaving 9 bases between them. The DNA of the CDR3 is TGTGCCAGCTCACCCGGGCCAGCGAACACTGAAGCTTTCTTT. As protein: CASSPGPANTEAFF.